A selection of T cell receptor beta chains follows, all from one sample in a study of T-cell memory formation after mild COVID-19. Each CDR3 protein is one row after TCRdb ran MiXCR on the 5' RACE reads. The sample lists about 350,000 distinct CDR3 sequences; about 13% were seen once. The sequenced sample was PBMCs or a T cell subset sorted from them (not recorded which). These receptors were obtained from a man aged 18 to 29 who had mild COVID-19 (a few samples of this study predate the infection). Cell type and time point are not known. Each CDR3 is given with its conserved first and last residue. A D gene is named only where the DNA matches it firmly. Size is stated for part of the rows, as once, few or many counts, or as a class when the clone is expanded.

J,V,size,D,length,DNA,CDR3
TRBJ2-4,TRBV6-5,NA,NA,16,TGTGCCAGCAGTATGGCCGGGACACCCAAAGAAAACATTCAGTACTTC,CASSMAGTPKENIQYF
TRBJ2-5,TRBV12-3/TRBV12-4,few,NA,17,TGTGCCAGCAGTTTCGCGGGGAACAGAGGGGGTCGAGAGACCCAGTACTTC,CASSFAGNRGGRETQYF
TRBJ2-2,TRBV18,NA,NA,14,TGTGCCAGCTCACCAAGGGGAGACACCGGGGAGCTGTTTTTT,CASSPRGDTGELFF
TRBJ2-1,TRBV29-1,NA,NA,13,TGCAGCGTTGAAGGACGTACAGACAATGAGCAGTTCTTC,CSVEGRTDNEQFF
TRBJ2-1,TRBV28,NA,TRBD2,15,TGTGCCAGCAGGGACCTAGCGGGGAGTCCGGATGAGCAGTTCTTC,CASRDLAGSPDEQFF
TRBJ1-3,TRBV2,few,NA,15,TGTGCCAGCAGTCGAGACAGTTATGCAGGAAACACCATATATTTT,CASSRDSYAGNTIYF
TRBJ2-2,TRBV11-2,once,NA,12,TGTGCCAGCAGCTTAGTGTTCGGGGAGCTGTTTTTT,CASSLVFGELFF
TRBJ1-6,TRBV4-2,NA,NA,14,TGTGCCAGCAGTAATGGGGGGGCTGGATCACCCCTCCACTTT,CASSNGGAGSPLHF
TRBJ1-4,TRBV29-1,NA,NA,13,TGCAGCGTTGAACGCAGGGGTAATGAAAAACTGTTTTTT,CSVERRGNEKLFF
TRBJ2-3,TRBV7-9,NA,TRBD1,16,TGTGCCAGCAGCTCCCCCAGGGGGCACGGCACAGATACGCAGTATTTT,CASSSPRGHGTDTQYF
TRBJ1-2,TRBV7-2,many,NA,16,TGTGCCAGCAGTCGGGGCTATCTCGAAGCTAACTATGGCTACACCTTC,CASSRGYLEANYGYTF
TRBJ1-2,TRBV11-2,many,NA,15,TGTGCCAGCAGCTTAGGGCCCTGGGGCGGCTATGGCTACACCTTC,CASSLGPWGGYGYTF
TRBJ2-5,TRBV10-3,few,NA,15,TGTGCCATCAGCCGGACGTTACAGAACCAAGAGACCCAGTACTTC,CAISRTLQNQETQYF
TRBJ2-1,TRBV7-3,NA,TRBD2,13,TGTGCCAGCAGCTCCGACGGGGGGAATGAGCAGTTCTTC,CASSSDGGNEQFF
TRBJ1-1,TRBV7-2,few,NA,14,TGTGCCAGCAGCTTCTGGGGTGGCGGCACTGAAGCTTTCTTT,CASSFWGGGTEAFF
TRBJ2-1,TRBV6-2/TRBV6-3,NA,TRBD2,16,TGTGCCAGCAGTTACGGGACTAGAGACTCCTACAATGAGCAGTTCTTC,CASSYGTRDSYNEQFF
TRBJ2-1,TRBV10-3,few,TRBD1,13,TGTGCCATCACCGGACAGGGGACGGATGAGCAGTTCTTC,CAITGQGTDEQFF
TRBJ2-5,TRBV7-9,few,NA,17,TGTGCCAGCAGCTGGTTCACAGGGACCTCATACCAAGAGACCCAGTACTTC,CASSWFTGTSYQETQYF
TRBJ2-3,TRBV7-3,NA,TRBD2,15,TGTGCCAGCAGCGCACCGGGACTAGCCGGTAATACGCAGTATTTT,CASSAPGLAGNTQYF
TRBJ1-5,TRBV20-1,few,NA,17,TGCAGTGCTAGAGTGGGACCCGGAGGGACCCTCAATCAGCCCCAGCATTTT,CSARVGPGGTLNQPQHF
TRBJ2-2,TRBV2,few,NA,14,TGTGCCAGCAGTGACGCAGTCTACACCGGGGAGCTGTTTTTT,CASSDAVYTGELFF
TRBJ2-1,TRBV6-5,many,NA,11,TGTGCCAGCAGAGCAGGGTCCGCGGTGTTCTTC,CASRAGSAVFF
TRBJ2-5,TRBV5-1,few,TRBD2,13,TGCGCCAGCAGCGCCGGGACTAAAGAGACCCAGTACTTC,CASSAGTKETQYF
TRBJ1-5,TRBV6-1,NA,NA,13,TGTGCCAGCAATCCGAGACCGGGGAAGCCCCAGCATTTT,CASNPRPGKPQHF
TRBJ2-5,TRBV5-1,NA,TRBD2,16,TGCGCCAGCTCCTTCCCCCTAGCGGGGGGTGGAGAGACCCAGTACTTC,CASSFPLAGGGETQYF
TRBJ2-3,TRBV9,NA,NA,16,TGTGCCAGCAGCGTAGGGATACGGGGGGCCACAGATACGCAGTATTTT,CASSVGIRGATDTQYF
TRBJ2-5,TRBV29-1,NA,TRBD2,14,TGCAGCGCCCTATCAGGTGGGGGAGGGGAGACCCAGTACTTC,CSALSGGGGETQYF
TRBJ1-2,TRBV5-1,NA,NA,14,TGCGCCAGCAGCTCTGGGGGTAGAGGGAAAGGCTACACCTTC,CASSSGGRGKGYTF